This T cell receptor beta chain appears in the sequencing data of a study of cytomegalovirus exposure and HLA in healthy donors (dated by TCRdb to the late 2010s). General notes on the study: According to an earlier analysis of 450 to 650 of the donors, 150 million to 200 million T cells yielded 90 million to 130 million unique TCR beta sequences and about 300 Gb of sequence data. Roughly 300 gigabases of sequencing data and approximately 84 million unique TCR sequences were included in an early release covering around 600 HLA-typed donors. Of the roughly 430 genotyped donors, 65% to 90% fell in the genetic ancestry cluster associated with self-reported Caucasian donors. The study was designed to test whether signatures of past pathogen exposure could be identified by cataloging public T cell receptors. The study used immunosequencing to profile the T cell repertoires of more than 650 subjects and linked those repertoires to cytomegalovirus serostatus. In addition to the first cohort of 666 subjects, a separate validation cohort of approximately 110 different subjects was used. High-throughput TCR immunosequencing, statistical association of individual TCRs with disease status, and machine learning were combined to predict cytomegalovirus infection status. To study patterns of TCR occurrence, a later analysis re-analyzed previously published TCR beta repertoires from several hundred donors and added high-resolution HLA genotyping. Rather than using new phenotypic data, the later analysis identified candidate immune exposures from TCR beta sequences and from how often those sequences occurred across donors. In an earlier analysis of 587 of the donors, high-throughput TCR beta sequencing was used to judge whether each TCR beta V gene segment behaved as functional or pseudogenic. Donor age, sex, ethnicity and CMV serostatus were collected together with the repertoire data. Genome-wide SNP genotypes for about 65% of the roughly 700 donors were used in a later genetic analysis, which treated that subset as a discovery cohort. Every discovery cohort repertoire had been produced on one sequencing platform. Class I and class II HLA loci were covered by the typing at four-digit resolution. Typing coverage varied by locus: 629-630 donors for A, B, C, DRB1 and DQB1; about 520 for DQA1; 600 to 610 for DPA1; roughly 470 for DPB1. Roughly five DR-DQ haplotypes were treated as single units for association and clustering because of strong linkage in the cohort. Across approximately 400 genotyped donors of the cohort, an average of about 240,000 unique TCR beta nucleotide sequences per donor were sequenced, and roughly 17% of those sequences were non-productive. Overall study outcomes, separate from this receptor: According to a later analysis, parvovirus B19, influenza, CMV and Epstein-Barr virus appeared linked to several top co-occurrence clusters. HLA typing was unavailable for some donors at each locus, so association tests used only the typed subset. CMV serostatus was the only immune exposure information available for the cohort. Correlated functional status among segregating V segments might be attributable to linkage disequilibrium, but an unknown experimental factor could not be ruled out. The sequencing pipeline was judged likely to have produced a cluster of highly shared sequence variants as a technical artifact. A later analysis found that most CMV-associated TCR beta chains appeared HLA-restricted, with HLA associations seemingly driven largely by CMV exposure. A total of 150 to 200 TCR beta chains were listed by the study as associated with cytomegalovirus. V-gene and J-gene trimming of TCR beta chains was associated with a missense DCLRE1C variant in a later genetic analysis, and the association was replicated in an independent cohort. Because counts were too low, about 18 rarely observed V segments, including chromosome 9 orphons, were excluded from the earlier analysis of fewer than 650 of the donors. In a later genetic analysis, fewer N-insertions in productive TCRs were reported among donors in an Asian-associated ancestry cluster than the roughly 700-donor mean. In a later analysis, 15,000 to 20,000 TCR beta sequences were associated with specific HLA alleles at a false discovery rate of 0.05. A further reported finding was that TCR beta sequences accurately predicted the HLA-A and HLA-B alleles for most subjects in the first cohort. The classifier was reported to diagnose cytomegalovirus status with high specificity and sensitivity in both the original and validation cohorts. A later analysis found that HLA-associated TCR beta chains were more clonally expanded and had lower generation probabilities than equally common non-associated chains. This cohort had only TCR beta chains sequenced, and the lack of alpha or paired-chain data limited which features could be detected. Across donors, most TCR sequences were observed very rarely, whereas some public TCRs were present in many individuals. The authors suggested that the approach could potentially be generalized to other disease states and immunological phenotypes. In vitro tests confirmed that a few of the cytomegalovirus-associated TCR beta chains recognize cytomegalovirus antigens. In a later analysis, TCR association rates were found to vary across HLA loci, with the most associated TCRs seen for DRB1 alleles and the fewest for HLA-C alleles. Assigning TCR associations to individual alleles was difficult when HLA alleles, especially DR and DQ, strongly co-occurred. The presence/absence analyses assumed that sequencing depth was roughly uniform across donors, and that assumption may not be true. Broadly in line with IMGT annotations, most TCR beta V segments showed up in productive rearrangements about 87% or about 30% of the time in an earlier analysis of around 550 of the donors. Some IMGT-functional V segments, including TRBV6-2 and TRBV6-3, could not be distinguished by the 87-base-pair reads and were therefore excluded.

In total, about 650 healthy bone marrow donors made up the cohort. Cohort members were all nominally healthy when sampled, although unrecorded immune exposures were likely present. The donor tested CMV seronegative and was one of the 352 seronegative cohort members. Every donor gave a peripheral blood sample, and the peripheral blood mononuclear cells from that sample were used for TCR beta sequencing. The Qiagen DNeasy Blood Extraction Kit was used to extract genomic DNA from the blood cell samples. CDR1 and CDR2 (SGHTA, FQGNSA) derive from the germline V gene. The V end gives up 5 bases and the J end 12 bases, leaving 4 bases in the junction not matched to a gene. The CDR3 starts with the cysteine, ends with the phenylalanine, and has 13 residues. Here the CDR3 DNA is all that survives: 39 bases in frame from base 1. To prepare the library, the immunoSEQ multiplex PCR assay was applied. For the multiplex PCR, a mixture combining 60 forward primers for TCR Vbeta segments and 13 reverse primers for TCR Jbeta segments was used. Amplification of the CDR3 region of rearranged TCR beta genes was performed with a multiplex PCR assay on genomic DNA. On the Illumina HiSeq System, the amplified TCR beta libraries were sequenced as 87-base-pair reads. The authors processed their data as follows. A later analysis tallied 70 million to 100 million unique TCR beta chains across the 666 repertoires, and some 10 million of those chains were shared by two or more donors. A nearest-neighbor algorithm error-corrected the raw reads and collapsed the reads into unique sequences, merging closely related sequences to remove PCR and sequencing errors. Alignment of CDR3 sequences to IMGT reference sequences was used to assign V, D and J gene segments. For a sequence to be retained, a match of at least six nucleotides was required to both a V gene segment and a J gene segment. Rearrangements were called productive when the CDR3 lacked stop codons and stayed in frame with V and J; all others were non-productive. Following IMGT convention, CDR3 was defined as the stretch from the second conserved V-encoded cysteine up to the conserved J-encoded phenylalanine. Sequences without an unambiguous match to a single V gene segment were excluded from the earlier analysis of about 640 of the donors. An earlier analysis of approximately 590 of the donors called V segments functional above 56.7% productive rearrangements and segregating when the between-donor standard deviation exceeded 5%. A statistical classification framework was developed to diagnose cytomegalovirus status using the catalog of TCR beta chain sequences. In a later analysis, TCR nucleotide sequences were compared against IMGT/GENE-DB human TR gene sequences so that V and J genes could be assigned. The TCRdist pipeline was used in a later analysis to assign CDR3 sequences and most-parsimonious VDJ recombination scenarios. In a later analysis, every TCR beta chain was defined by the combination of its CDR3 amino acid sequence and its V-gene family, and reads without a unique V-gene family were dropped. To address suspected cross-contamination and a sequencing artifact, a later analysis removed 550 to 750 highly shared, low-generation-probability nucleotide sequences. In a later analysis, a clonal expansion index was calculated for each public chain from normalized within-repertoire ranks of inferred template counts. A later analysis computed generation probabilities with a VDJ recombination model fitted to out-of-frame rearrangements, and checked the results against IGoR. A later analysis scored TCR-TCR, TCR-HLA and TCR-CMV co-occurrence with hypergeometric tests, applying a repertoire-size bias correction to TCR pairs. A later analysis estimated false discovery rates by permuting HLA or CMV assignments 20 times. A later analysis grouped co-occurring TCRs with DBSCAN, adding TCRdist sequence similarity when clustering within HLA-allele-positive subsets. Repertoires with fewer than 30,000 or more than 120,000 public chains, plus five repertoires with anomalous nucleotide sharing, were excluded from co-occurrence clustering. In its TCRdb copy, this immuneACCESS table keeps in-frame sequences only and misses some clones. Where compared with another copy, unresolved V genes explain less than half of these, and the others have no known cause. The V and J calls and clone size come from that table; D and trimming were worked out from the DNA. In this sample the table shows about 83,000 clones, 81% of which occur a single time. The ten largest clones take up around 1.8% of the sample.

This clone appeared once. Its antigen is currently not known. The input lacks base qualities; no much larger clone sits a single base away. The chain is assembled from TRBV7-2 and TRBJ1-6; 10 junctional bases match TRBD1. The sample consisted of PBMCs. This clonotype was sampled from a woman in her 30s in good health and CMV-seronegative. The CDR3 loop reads CASSRDRGLPLHF. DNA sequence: TGTGCCAGCAGCCGGGACAGGGGACTACCCCTCCACTTT.